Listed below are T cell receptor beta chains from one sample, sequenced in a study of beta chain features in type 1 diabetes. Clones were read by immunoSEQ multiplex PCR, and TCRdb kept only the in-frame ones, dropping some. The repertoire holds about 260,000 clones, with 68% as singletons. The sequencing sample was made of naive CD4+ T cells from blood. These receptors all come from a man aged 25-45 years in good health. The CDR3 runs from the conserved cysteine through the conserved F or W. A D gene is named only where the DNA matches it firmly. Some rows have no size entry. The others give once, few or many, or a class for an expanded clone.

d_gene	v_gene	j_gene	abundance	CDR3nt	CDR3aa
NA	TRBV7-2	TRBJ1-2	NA	TGTGCCAGCAGCCCCGGTCGGGGCGTCGGCTATGGCTACACCTTC	CASSPGRGVGYGYTF
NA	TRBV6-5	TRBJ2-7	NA	TGTGCCAGCAGCACCCCAAGTTCCTCCTACGAGCAGTACTTC	CASSTPSSSYEQYF
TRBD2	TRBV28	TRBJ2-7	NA	TGTGCCAGCAGTCTATCTTCTGCGGGAGTCTCCGACGAGCAGTACTTC	CASSLSSAGVSDEQYF
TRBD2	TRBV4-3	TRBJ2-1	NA	TGCGCCAGCAGCCAAGATGGGATTAGCGGGAATGAGCAGTTCTTC	CASSQDGISGNEQFF
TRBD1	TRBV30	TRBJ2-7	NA	TGTGCCTGTCCCGGGACAGTAGATTTC	CACPGTVDF
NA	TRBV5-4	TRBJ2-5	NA	TGTGCCAGCAGCTTGCCTGGCAGTGTGGAGACCCAGTACTTC	CASSLPGSVETQYF
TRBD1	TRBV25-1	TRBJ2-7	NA	TGTGCCAGCAGTGAAGGGGCCAGGAGAGGGGGCAGCGAGCAGTACTTC	CASSEGARRGGSEQYF
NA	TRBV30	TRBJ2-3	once	TGTGCCTGGGGACCGGGACTTAGCACAGATACGCAGTATTTT	CAWGPGLSTDTQYF
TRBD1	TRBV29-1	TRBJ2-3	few	TGCAGCCTCCTCACCGGGACAGGGATTAGCACAGATACGCAGTATTTT	CSLLTGTGISTDTQYF
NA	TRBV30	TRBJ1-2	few	TGTGCCTGGAGTGTCAACAGGCGGAACTATGGCTACACCTTC	CAWSVNRRNYGYTF
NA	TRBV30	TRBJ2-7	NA	TGTGCCTGGAGTTACTCCTACGAGCAGTACTTC	CAWSYSYEQYF
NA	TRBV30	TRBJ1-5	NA	TGTGCCTGGAGTAGGGGAACGAATAGCAATCAGCCCCAGCATTTT	CAWSRGTNSNQPQHF
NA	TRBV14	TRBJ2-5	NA	TGTGCCAGCAGCCAAGGATTTGTGGCGGGAGAGACCCAGTACTTC	CASSQGFVAGETQYF
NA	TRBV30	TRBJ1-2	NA	TGTGCCTGGAGTGTAAGAACGTCTAGCGGCTACACCTTC	CAWSVRTSSGYTF
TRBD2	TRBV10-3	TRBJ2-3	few	TGTGCCATCAGCAAACTAGCGGGAGTGGGCACAGATACGCAGTATTTT	CAISKLAGVGTDTQYF
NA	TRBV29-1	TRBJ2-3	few	TGCGGAGGAGGGGGGACAGATACGCAGTATTTT	CGGGGTDTQYF
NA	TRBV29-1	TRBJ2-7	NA	TGCAGCGTTGATAAAAGCAAAACCCACTCCTACGAGCAGTACTTC	CSVDKSKTHSYEQYF
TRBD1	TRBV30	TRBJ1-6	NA	TGTGCCTGGGACAAGGGACAGGGTAGGGATTCACCCCTCCACTTT	CAWDKGQGRDSPLHF
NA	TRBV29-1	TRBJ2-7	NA	TGCAGCGTTGAGGCGGGGAATTACGAGCAGTACTTC	CSVEAGNYEQYF
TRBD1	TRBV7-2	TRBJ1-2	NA	TGTGCCAGCAGCCCATTACAGGGGAACTATGGCTACACCTTC	CASSPLQGNYGYTF
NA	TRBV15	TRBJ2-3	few	TGTGCCACCAGCAAAACCTACTCGAGCTCAAGTACAGATACGCAGTATTTT	CATSKTYSSSSTDTQYF
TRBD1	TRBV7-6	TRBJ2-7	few	TGTGCCAGCAGCATTACAGGGGGCCCGGACGAGCAGTACTTC	CASSITGGPDEQYF
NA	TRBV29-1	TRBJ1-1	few	TGCAGCGTCAAACAGGGTAGCACTGAAGCTTTCTTT	CSVKQGSTEAFF
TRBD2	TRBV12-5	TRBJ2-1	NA	TGTGCTAGTGGGAACGGGAGGCAAAACAATGAGCAGTTCTTC	CASGNGRQNNEQFF
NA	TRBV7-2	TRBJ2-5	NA	TGTGCCAGCAGCTTAAACCGGGGAGAGACCCAGTACTTC	CASSLNRGETQYF
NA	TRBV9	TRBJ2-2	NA	TGTGCCAGCAGCTCCCACGCGGGCGGGGAGCTGTTTTTT	CASSSHAGGELFF